The 23 T cell receptor gamma chains presented below share a single source sample, sequenced in a study of gamma delta lymphoproliferative disorders and STAT genes. TCRdb reprocessed the multiplex PCR reads using CATT. The data hold fewer than 3,500 gamma-chain clones, with roughly 8.2% observed a single time. Sequencing used genomic DNA taken from PBMCs of patients and controls. The sample was blood. These receptors all stem from a human donor in good health.

The sample holds many counts of this clone. The chain links TRGV2 to TRGJ1 or TRGJ2. Here the J gene was assigned by germline matching of the DNA, as TCRdb has none. The CDR3 runs to 14 residues. Germline CDR1 EGSNGY, CDR2 YDSYNSKV. Trimming cost V 1 base and J 2 bases; bases outside gene matches: 5. The CDR3 sequence: CATWDGSHYYKKLF. As DNA, the CDR3 is TGTGCCACCTGGGACGGCTCGCATTATTATAAGAAACTCTTT.

This clone is termed medium-sized. The chain is built from TRGV10 and TRGJP1. TCRdb records no J gene; here it was assigned by comparing the DNA to germline. TRGV10 falls under the ORF class, with uncertain function. After removal of 8 bases from V and 6 bases from J, the junction contained 10 bases not matched to a gene. The CDR3 has 14 residues. CDR3 coding DNA: TGTGCTGCGTGGGATTATATATCTGGTTGGTTCAAGATATTT. Translated, it gives CAAWDYISGWFKIF.

By frequency in the sample, this clone is medium-sized. The chain joins TRGV2 to TRGJ1 or TRGJ2. Here the J gene came from matching the DNA to germline, since TCRdb omits it. The CDR3 runs to 13 residues. Germline lookup yields CDR1 EGSNGY and CDR2 YDSYNSKV. Losses at the gene ends were 1 base for V and 2 bases for J; bases not matched to a gene: 2. The CDR3 nucleotides are TGTGCCACCTGGGACGGATATTATTATAAGAAACTCTTT. Translated, it gives CATWDGYYYKKLF.

This clone is medium-sized by share. For the V gene the call is TRGV10; the J gene has no call. TRGV10 carries the ORF label, with uncertain function. The CDR3 runs 12 residues. DNA of the CDR3: TGTGCTGCGTGGGATCCCCGCTGCCCTAAACTCTTT. Its translation is CAAWDPRCPKLF.

In its sample, this clone is medium-sized. This sequence joins TRGV10 and TRGJ1 or TRGJ2. Matching the DNA to germline supplied the J gene, which TCRdb does not give. TRGV10 is sorted into the ORF group, with uncertain function. CDR3 length: 12 residues. V lost 8 bases to trimming and J lost 7 bases; unmatched junction nucleotides: 9. CDR3: CAAWDYRYKKLF. CDR3 DNA: TGTGCTGCGTGGGATTATCGGTATAAGAAACTCTTT.

This clone is medium-sized (0.01 to 0.1%) in the sample. The V gene corresponds to TRGV4; no J gene was called. The CDR3 is 9 amino acids. The germline CDR1 and CDR2 sequences are EGSTGY and YDSYTSSV. Written as DNA, the CDR3 is TGTGCCACCTGGGATGGGGGGCTCTTT. As protein: CATWDGGLF.

By its share, this clone is medium-sized. The gene calls are TRGV4 and TRGJ1 or TRGJ2. The J gene was not available in TCRdb and was assigned here by matching the DNA to germline segments. The J segment lost 6 bases and the V segment lost 0 bases, leaving 5 bases of the junction unmatched. Germline lookup yields CDR1 EGSTGY and CDR2 YDSYTSSV. There are 13 residues in the CDR3. CDR3 coding DNA: TGTGCCACCTGGGATGGGCCAGCTTATAAGAAACTCTTT. Translated: CATWDGPAYKKLF.

A note on this clone: The junction shows a germline mismatch at one end, possibly a read error. The chain joins TRGV10 to TRGJP1. TCRdb records no J gene; here it was assigned by comparing the DNA to germline. TRGV10 is given ORF status, its function remaining uncertain. The CDR3 loop spans 12 amino acids. CDR3 residues: CSVGLCSQVKIF. The CDR3 DNA sequence: TGCAGCGTGGGATTGTGTAGTCAGGTCAAGATATTT.

This clone is classed as medium-sized. The chain is built from TRGV10 and TRGJ1 or TRGJ2. The J gene, absent from TCRdb, was called here by matching the DNA to germline. TRGV10 is sorted into the ORF group, with uncertain function. The length of the CDR3 is 16 residues. Trimming took 8 bases from V and 3 from J; bases not matched to a gene: 17. CDR3 DNA: TGTGCTGCGTGGGATTCCAGTTGGAAGGGTTATTATAAGAAACTCTTT. It codes for CAAWDSSWKGYYKKLF.

In its sample, this clone ranks as medium-sized. V is TRGV2 and J is TRGJP1. The J gene, left out of TCRdb, was set here by checking the DNA against germline. Germline CDR1 EGSNGY, CDR2 YDSYNSKV. CDR3 size: 19 residues. Losses at the gene ends were 0 bases for V and 3 bases for J; bases not matched to a gene: 16. DNA of the CDR3: TGTGCCACCTGGGACGGGCCTGTGGCATATACTGCCACTGGTTGGTTCAAGATATTT. It is translated as CATWDGPVAYTATGWFKIF.

In its sample, this clone is medium-sized. It is unclear where the CDR3 begins or ends on the DNA, so no DNA is shown, and the CDR3 is as TCRdb lists it. The V gene is TRGV11, but the J gene lacks a call. TRGV11 is an open reading frame, and its role is uncertain. The CDR3 length equals 16 residues, ends included. The CDR3 region is CTTVPAGLVRGYKKLF.

This clone has at least ten counts. The V gene is TRGV4, the J gene TRGJ1 or TRGJ2. The J gene was not available in TCRdb and was assigned here by matching the DNA to germline segments. The V segment lost 2 bases and the J segment 6 bases; nucleotides outside the gene matches: 1. Germline V lookup: CDR1 EGSTGY, CDR2 YDSYTSSV. The CDR3 covers 11 residues. The CDR3 coding sequence is TGTGCCACCTGGGATGTTTATAAGAAACTCTTT. Amino acids: CATWDVYKKLF.

This clone counts as medium-sized. Within the sample, other DNA sequences also encode this same CDR3. This chain connects TRGV4 to TRGJ1 or TRGJ2. The J gene, absent from TCRdb, was called here by matching the DNA to germline. V shed 0 bases and J 3 bases; nucleotides not matched to a gene: 2. The CDR3 has 13 amino acids. The germline V gene has CDR1 EGSTGY and CDR2 YDSYTSSV. Here the CDR3 DNA reads TGTGCCACCTGGGATGGGCCTTATTATAAGAAACTCTTT. Protein product: CATWDGPYYKKLF.

By proportion, this clone is medium-sized. The chain couples TRGV9 to TRGJ1 or TRGJ2. The J gene, left out of TCRdb, was set here by checking the DNA against germline. The V gene's germline CDR1 is GITISATS and CDR2 ISYDGTV (reference sequence). V dropped 6 bases and J dropped 3; count of bases not matched to a gene: 5. The length of the CDR3 is 12 residues. The CDR3 here is CALWPTYYKKLF. CDR3 in DNA: TGTGCCTTGTGGCCGACTTATTATAAGAAACTCTTT.

In this sample, this clone turned up many times. The rearrangement uses TRGV9 and TRGJ1 or TRGJ2. The J gene is absent in TCRdb and was assigned here via DNA matching to germline. CDR3 length: 11 amino acids. The junction had 3 bases not matched to a gene; V was cut back by 4 bases and J by 6 bases. CDR1 and CDR2 from the germline V gene are GITISATS and ISYDGTV (reference sequence). The CDR3 DNA reads TGTGCCTTGTGGGACGGTTATAAGAAACTCTTT. This encodes CALWDGYKKLF.

There are a few counts of this clone. The DNA is left out, because the CDR3 cannot be placed on it with certainty; the CDR3 is given as TCRdb lists it. The chain's CDR3 is CTTVPAGASGYKKLF. The J gene has no call, while the V gene is TRGV11. TRGV11 is an ORF for which the function is uncertain. Counting both end residues, the CDR3 totals 15 amino acids.

By frequency in the sample, this clone is medium-sized. The chain has TRGV8 and TRGJP1. Here the J gene was assigned by germline matching of the DNA, as TCRdb has none. The CDR3 covers 13 residues. V was clipped by 2 bases and J by 7 bases; unmatched bases: 4. Germline V CDR1 and CDR2: VENAVY, YDSYNSRV. The chain's CDR3 is CATWDTDGWFKIF. Here the CDR3 DNA reads TGTGCCACCTGGGATACCGATGGTTGGTTCAAGATATTT.

By proportion, this clone is medium-sized. The chain couples TRGV4 to TRGJ1 or TRGJ2. Germline matching of the DNA provided the J gene here, since TCRdb leaves it blank. The length of the CDR3 is 15 residues. CDR1 is EGSTGY and CDR2 is YDSYTSSV in the germline V gene. With 0 bases clipped from V and 2 bases from J, the junction kept 7 bases outside the gene matches. Here the CDR3 DNA reads TGTGCCACCTGGGATGGGGTTTCGGATTATTATAAGAAACTCTTT. This translates into CATWDGVSDYYKKLF.

Of note for this clone: The protein TCRdb lists belongs to a much larger clone and differs from this DNA's translation at residue 3, which points to a read error; the protein shown is made from the DNA. V usage is TRGV10 and J usage is TRGJ1 or TRGJ2. TCRdb leaves out the J gene; it was filled in here by matching the DNA to germline. TRGV10 is assigned to the ORF class and has an uncertain function. The CDR3 consists of 16 residues. The CDR3 bases are TGTGCTGTGTGGGACCCGTGCCGCGGAAATTATTATAAGAAACTCTTT. It translates to CAVWDPCRGNYYKKLF.

This clone is labeled as medium-sized. The J gene is TRGJP1, the V gene TRGV10. Here the J gene was assigned by germline matching of the DNA, as TCRdb has none. Being an ORF, TRGV10 has a function that is uncertain. The V segment lost 8 bases and the J segment 0 bases; nucleotides outside the gene matches: 7. The CDR3 spans 15 residues. The DNA of the CDR3 is TGTGCTGCGTGGGACCTCTATACCACTGGTTGGTTCAAGATATTT. Encoded protein: CAAWDLYTTGWFKIF.

This clone has at least ten counts. Other DNA sequences within the sample encode an identical CDR3. The chain employs TRGV2 and TRGJ1 or TRGJ2. The J gene comes from matching the DNA to germline here; TCRdb lacks it. The germline V gene encodes CDR1 EGSNGY and CDR2 YDSYNSKV. This CDR3 has 14 amino acids. With 0 bases clipped from V and 1 base from J, the junction kept 3 bases outside the gene matches. The CDR3 protein is CATWDGANYYKKLF. CDR3 nucleotides: TGTGCCACCTGGGACGGGGCCAATTATTATAAGAAACTCTTT.

This clone is medium-sized within its sample. The V segment is TRGV10, and no J call was made. TRGV10 is marked as an open reading frame, function uncertain. The CDR3 runs to 10 residues. CDR3 residues: CATIIFLGLF. CDR3 in DNA: TGTGCTACGATTATATTCTTAGGACTCTTT.

By sample share, this clone is medium-sized. The chain recombines TRGV4 with TRGJ1 or TRGJ2. Here the J gene came from matching the DNA to germline, since TCRdb omits it. The CDR3 is 16 residues long. Looked up from germline, CDR1 is EGSTGY and CDR2 is YDSYTSSV. After removal of 8 bases from V and 0 bases from J, the junction contained 16 bases not matched to a gene. The CDR3 sequence is CATSRPQNSNYYKKLF. The DNA of the CDR3 is TGTGCCACCTCCCGACCACAAAATTCGAATTATTATAAGAAACTCTTT.